This T cell receptor (beta chain) is drawn from a study of cytomegalovirus exposure and HLA in healthy donors (dated by TCRdb to about 2017). Some background on the complete study: In an earlier analysis of 587 of the donors, 276 Gb of sequence data and 100 million or so unique TCR beta sequences from 180 million or so T cells were reported. About 280 gigabases of sequencing data and 78 million or so unique TCR sequences were included in an early release covering 500 to 750 HLA-typed donors. Of the roughly 420 genotyped donors, 75% to 85% were placed in the genetic ancestry cluster associated with self-reported Caucasian donors. The aim of the study was to test whether cataloging public T cell receptors could identify signatures of past pathogen exposure. Using immunosequencing, the study profiled T cell repertoires from some 670 subjects and related those repertoires to cytomegalovirus serostatus. In addition to the first cohort of several hundred subjects, a separate validation cohort of some 120 different subjects was used. The study combined high-throughput TCR immunosequencing, statistical association of individual TCRs with disease status, and machine learning to predict cytomegalovirus infection status. To study patterns of TCR occurrence, a later analysis re-analyzed previously published TCR beta repertoires from 650 to 750 donors and added high-resolution HLA genotyping. Rather than using new phenotypic data, the later analysis identified candidate immune exposures from TCR beta sequences and from how often those sequences occurred across donors. An earlier analysis of nearly 600 of the donors applied high-throughput TCR beta sequencing to assess whether each TCR beta V gene segment acted as functional or pseudogenic. Donor age, sex, ethnicity and CMV serostatus were compiled together with the repertoire data. Genome-wide SNP genotypes for about 65% of the 666 donors were used in a later genetic analysis, which treated that subset as a discovery cohort. Every repertoire in the discovery cohort had been generated on one and the same sequencing platform. HLA typing covered class I and class II loci at four-digit resolution. Typing coverage differed by locus: A, B, C, DRB1 and DQB1 were typed in about 620-630 donors, DQA1 in 500 to 550, DPA1 in around 610, and DPB1 in approximately 450. Four to six DR-DQ haplotypes were handled as single units for association and clustering, since linkage in the cohort was strong. Among about 390 genotyped donors of the cohort, an average of roughly 240,000 unique TCR beta nucleotide sequences were sequenced per donor, about a sixth of them non-productive. Overall results and qualifications from the work: According to a later genetic analysis, donors in an Asian-associated ancestry cluster had fewer N-insertions in productive TCRs than the approximately 630-donor mean. A cluster of highly shared sequence variants was judged likely to be a technical artifact of the sequencing pipeline. Because counts were too low, 15 to 20 rarely observed V segments, including chromosome 9 orphons, were left out of the earlier analysis of approximately 580 of the donors. At a false discovery rate of 0.05, a later analysis linked under 20,000 TCR beta sequences to specific HLA alleles. Roughly uniform sequencing depth across donors was assumed in presence/absence analyses, although this assumption may not hold. In a later analysis, the rate of TCR association differed among HLA loci, with DRB1 alleles having the most associated TCRs and HLA-C alleles having the fewest. While some public TCRs were present in many individuals, most TCR sequences turned up only very rarely across donors. In a later analysis, most CMV-associated TCR beta chains were found to appear HLA-restricted, with HLA associations seemingly driven largely by CMV exposure. In an earlier analysis of 587 of the donors, most TCR beta V segments appeared in productive rearrangements about 87% or about 30% of the time, broadly matching IMGT annotations. When HLA alleles, especially DR and DQ, strongly co-occurred, TCR associations were difficult to assign to individual alleles. Compared with equally common non-associated chains, HLA-associated TCR beta chains in a later analysis were more clonally expanded and had lower generation probabilities. In vitro tests confirmed that a few of the cytomegalovirus-associated TCR beta chains recognize cytomegalovirus antigens. A later analysis reported that several top co-occurrence clusters appeared linked to parvovirus B19, influenza, CMV and Epstein-Barr virus. In the study, 150 to 200 TCR beta chains were listed as associated with cytomegalovirus. Linkage disequilibrium might explain the correlated functional status among segregating V segments, but an unknown experimental factor could not be ruled out. A further reported finding was that TCR beta sequences accurately predicted the HLA-A and HLA-B alleles for most subjects in the first cohort. The authors suggested that the approach could potentially be extended to other disease states and immunological phenotypes. The classifier was reported to diagnose cytomegalovirus status with high specificity and sensitivity in both the original cohort and the validation cohort. Because some donors lacked HLA typing at each locus, the association tests relied only on the typed subset. V-gene and J-gene trimming of TCR beta chains was associated with a missense DCLRE1C variant in a later genetic analysis, and the association was replicated in an independent cohort. Only TCR beta chains were sequenced in this cohort, and the absence of alpha or paired-chain data limited detectable features. Immune exposure information for the cohort was limited to CMV serostatus.

Libraries were prepared through the immunoSEQ multiplex PCR assay. A mixture of 60 forward primers for TCR Vbeta segments and 13 reverse primers for TCR Jbeta segments was used in the multiplex PCR. Amplification of the CDR3 region of rearranged TCR beta genes was performed with a multiplex PCR assay on genomic DNA. Amplified TCR beta libraries were sequenced as 87-base-pair reads on the Illumina HiSeq System. The authors' pipeline ran thus. Across the 670 or so repertoires, a later analysis counted tens of millions of unique TCR beta chains, 9.5 million to 13 million of which were shared by at least two donors. Raw reads were error-corrected and collapsed into unique sequences by a nearest-neighbor algorithm in which closely related sequences were merged to remove PCR and sequencing errors. To assign V, D and J gene segments, CDR3 sequences were aligned to IMGT reference sequences. Each retained sequence needed at least a six-nucleotide match to both a V gene segment and a J gene segment. Rearrangements were classified as productive when the CDR3 lacked stop codons and remained in frame with V and J, and all other rearrangements were classified as non-productive. CDR3 was defined according to IMGT convention as the region running from the second conserved V-encoded cysteine to the conserved J-encoded phenylalanine. Sequences without an unambiguous match to a single V gene segment were excluded from the earlier analysis of about 600 of the donors. An earlier analysis of 587 of the donors classified V segments as functional when productive rearrangements were above 56.7% and as segregating when the standard deviation between donors was above 5%. A statistical classification framework was built for diagnosing cytomegalovirus status from the catalog of TCR beta chain sequences. A later analysis assigned V and J genes by comparing TCR nucleotide sequences with IMGT/GENE-DB human TR gene sequences. A later analysis assigned CDR3 sequences and most-parsimonious VDJ recombination scenarios with the TCRdist pipeline. In a later analysis, each TCR beta chain was defined by its CDR3 amino acid sequence together with its V-gene family, and reads without a unique V-gene family were excluded. A later analysis removed 592 highly shared, low-generation-probability nucleotide sequences to deal with suspected cross-contamination and a sequencing artifact. In a later analysis, a clonal expansion index was calculated for each public chain from normalized within-repertoire ranks of inferred template counts. Generation probabilities in a later analysis came from a VDJ recombination model fitted to out-of-frame rearrangements, and those results were checked against IGoR. In a later analysis, TCR-TCR, TCR-HLA and TCR-CMV co-occurrence was scored with hypergeometric tests, and a repertoire-size bias correction was applied to TCR pairs. To estimate false discovery rates, a later analysis permuted the HLA or CMV assignments 20 times. A later analysis grouped co-occurring TCRs with DBSCAN, adding TCRdist sequence similarity when clustering within HLA-allele-positive subsets. Co-occurrence clustering excluded repertoires with fewer than 30,000 or more than 120,000 public chains, plus five with anomalous nucleotide sharing. TCRdb's version of the immuneACCESS table is confined to in-frame rearrangements and falls short of the full clone set. An unresolved V gene accounts for under half of the shortfall where checked; the remainder is of unknown origin. V, J and clone size reflect that table, while D and trimming were determined from the DNA. The sample has fewer than 100,000 clones on record, around 80% of them singletons. 4.4% of the sample belongs to the ten largest clones.

The cohort comprised around 690 healthy bone marrow donors. At the time of sampling, all cohort members were nominally healthy, though unrecorded immune exposures were likely present. The donor was CMV seropositive and was included in the group of about 290 seropositive cohort members. A peripheral blood sample was provided by each donor, and peripheral blood mononuclear cells were used for TCR beta sequencing. Genomic DNA was extracted from the blood cell samples with the Qiagen DNeasy Blood Extraction Kit. Comments on this clone: Its cognate antigen has yet to be identified. No base quality information exists; no much larger clone differs at one position.

The TCR was taken from a male donor in good health and CMV-seropositive. Sequencing used PBMCs.

This receptor has the CDR3 CASSLGGTGGEKLFF. The bases are TGTGCCAGCAGCCTTGGTGGGACAGGGGGTGAAAAACTGTTTTTT. The rearranged chain carries TRBV6-5 and TRBJ1-4; 11 bases in between match TRBD1. The CDR3, cysteine through phenylalanine, is 15 amino acids long. The read is trimmed to its CDR3 DNA, 45 bases read in frame from base 1. At the junction V is shortened by 6 bases and J by 7 bases; bases outside the gene matches: 7. In the germline V gene, CDR1 corresponds to MNHEY and CDR2 to SVGAGI.